The 11 T cell receptor beta chains below come from one sample, sequenced in a study of blood T cell repertoires in COVID-19. Using immunoSEQ multiplex PCR, the repertoire was profiled, and TCRdb retains in-frame clones only, with some absent. The sample gives more than 300,000 clones, around 90% of which show up once; approximately 17% is in the top ten. Sequencing input: PBMCs or T cells enriched from blood (not recorded which). These receptors all come from a young woman who had recovered from COVID-19.

This clone was detected only once. The chain carries TRBV9 and TRBJ2-7; 10 nucleotides align to TRBD2. The V gene's germline CDR1 is SGDLS and CDR2 YYNGEE. The V segment lost 4 bases and the J segment 3 bases; nucleotides outside the gene matches: 7. The CDR3 sequence is 15 residues long. For the CDR3, the DNA is TGTGCCAGCAGCCCTCGACTAGCGGGTCGCTACGAGCAGTACTTC. It translates to CASSPRLAGRYEQYF.

The chain is built from TRBV27 and TRBJ2-7, with D possibly being TRBD2 (5 bases). The CDR3 totals 13 residues. V was clipped by 8 bases and J by 2 bases, with 13 bases between them. CDR1 MNHEY and CDR2 SMNVEV come from the germline V gene (reference sequence). The CDR3 DNA sequence: TGTGCCAGCTACGGGGATTCTACCTACGAGCAGTACTTC. This translates into CASYGDSTYEQYF.

The chain combines TRBV28 with TRBJ2-7; 7 bases line up with TRBD1. This CDR3 is built from 14 residues. Germline loops: CDR1 MDHEN, CDR2 SYDVKM. Trimming cost V 6 bases and J 2 bases; bases outside gene matches: 7. Here the CDR3 reads CASRPGTDPYEQYF. The CDR3 nucleotides read TGTGCCAGCAGGCCCGGGACAGACCCCTACGAGCAGTACTTC.

This clone has only one observation. The chain employs TRBV4-2 and TRBJ2-6, with TRBD1 identical over 7 bases. The germline gives CDR1 LGHNA, CDR2 YNFKEQ. Trimming cost V 1 base and J 4 bases; bases outside gene matches: 7. CDR3 length: 17 residues. The CDR3 loop is CASSQGDSRAGANVLTF. For the CDR3, the DNA is TGTGCCAGCAGCCAAGGGGACAGCCGGGCAGGGGCCAACGTCCTGACTTTC.

The chain uses TRBV7-2 and TRBJ1-2, with D possibly being TRBD1 (6 bases). The length of the CDR3 is 15 residues. Germline CDR1 is SGHTA and CDR2 is FQGNSA. Trimming stripped 4 bases from V and 4 bases from J, with 16 bases between. The DNA of the CDR3 is TGTGCCAGCAGCTCCGGACAGCCGAGATTCTATGGCTACACCTTC. Protein sequence: CASSSGQPRFYGYTF.

CDR3 nucleotide sequence: TGCAGCCTCGGGGTGGGTTACAATGAGCAGTTCTTC. Protein product: CSLGVGYNEQFF. V usage is TRBV29-1 and J usage is TRBJ2-1, with TRBD2 as a possible D gene (5 bases). Germline lookup yields CDR1 SQVTM and CDR2 ANQGSEA. The V gene lost 8 bases and the J gene lost 4 bases, with 12 bases spanning the gap. The CDR3 covers 12 residues.

The rearrangement uses TRBV7-2 and TRBJ1-1, with D unclear. The germline V gene encodes CDR1 SGHTA and CDR2 FQGNSA. This CDR3 is 13 amino acids long. Trimming left V 4 bases short and J 11 bases short, with 17 bases between. CDR3 amino acids: CASSSHREIRAFF. The CDR3 nucleotides are TGTGCCAGCAGCTCCCATCGGGAGATAAGGGCTTTCTTT.

V and J are TRBV28 and TRBJ2-7; 9 bases match TRBD1. The CDR3 contains 12 residues. The V segment lost 6 bases and the J segment 4 bases; nucleotides outside the gene matches: 1. Germline-derived CDR1 and CDR2 are MDHEN and SYDVKM. The DNA for the CDR3 is TGTGCCAGCAGCGGACAGGGGTACGAGCAGTACTTC. It yields the protein CASSGQGYEQYF.

The chain recombines TRBV28 with TRBJ1-2; D may be TRBD1 (5 bases). CDR3 length equals 12 residues. Trimming took 8 bases from V and 4 from J, leaving 11 bases between them. Germline V gives CDR1 MDHEN, CDR2 SYDVKM. CDR3 sequence (DNA): TGTGCCAGCGGCCAGGGCCTCTATGGCTACACCTTC. Encoded protein: CASGQGLYGYTF.

This rearrangement joins TRBV28 to TRBJ1-6; 9 bases align to TRBD1. The germline V gene encodes CDR1 MDHEN and CDR2 SYDVKM. J was trimmed by 10 bases and V by 5 bases; bases with no gene match: 12. CDR3 length: 16 amino acids. The CDR3 DNA is TGTGCCAGCAGTGCAGTAGGACAGGGGAGGGAATCACCCCTCCACTTT. This translates into CASSAVGQGRESPLHF.

The V and J genes are TRBV4-1 and TRBJ2-3, with 10 bases lining up with TRBD2. Trimming removed 5 bases from V and 2 bases from J; junction bases left unmatched: 4. Germline V gives CDR1 MGHRA, CDR2 YSYEKL. The CDR3 totals 15 residues. CDR3 protein: CASSVSGGYTDTQYF. CDR3 coding DNA: TGCGCCAGCAGCGTTAGCGGGGGGTACACAGATACGCAGTATTTT.